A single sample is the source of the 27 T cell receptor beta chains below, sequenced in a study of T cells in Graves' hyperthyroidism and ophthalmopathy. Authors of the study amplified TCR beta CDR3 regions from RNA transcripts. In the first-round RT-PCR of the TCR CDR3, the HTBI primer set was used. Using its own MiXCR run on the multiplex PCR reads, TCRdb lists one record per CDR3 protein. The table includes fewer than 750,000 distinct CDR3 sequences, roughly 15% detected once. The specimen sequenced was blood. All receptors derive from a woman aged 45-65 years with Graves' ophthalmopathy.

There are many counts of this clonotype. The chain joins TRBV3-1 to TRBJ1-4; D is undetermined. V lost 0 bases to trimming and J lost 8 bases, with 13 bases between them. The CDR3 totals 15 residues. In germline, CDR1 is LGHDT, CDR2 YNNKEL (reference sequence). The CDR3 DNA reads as TGTGCCAGCAGCCAAGATCTGGGCCGCCGGGAAAAACTGTTTTTT. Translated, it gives CASSQDLGRREKLFF.

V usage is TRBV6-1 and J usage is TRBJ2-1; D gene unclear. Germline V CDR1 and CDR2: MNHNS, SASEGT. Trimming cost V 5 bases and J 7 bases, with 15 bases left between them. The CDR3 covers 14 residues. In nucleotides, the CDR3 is TGTGCCAGCAGTCCCTTTTCCCGACTGAATGAGCAGTTCTTC. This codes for CASSPFSRLNEQFF.

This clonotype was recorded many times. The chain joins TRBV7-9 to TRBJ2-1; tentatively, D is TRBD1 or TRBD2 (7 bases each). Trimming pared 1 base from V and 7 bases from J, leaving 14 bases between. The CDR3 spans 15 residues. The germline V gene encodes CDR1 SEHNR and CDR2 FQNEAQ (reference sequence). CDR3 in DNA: TGTGCCAGCAGCTTAGGCAGGGGGGGTTGGAATGAGCAGTTCTTC. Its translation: CASSLGRGGWNEQFF.

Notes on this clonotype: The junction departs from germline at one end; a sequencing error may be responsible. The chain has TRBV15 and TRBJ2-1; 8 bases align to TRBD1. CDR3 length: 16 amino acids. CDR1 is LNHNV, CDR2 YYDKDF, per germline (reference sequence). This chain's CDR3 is CATSRERGQGANEQSF. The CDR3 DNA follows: TGTGCCACCAGCAGAGAACGTGGGCAGGGGGCAAATGAGCAGTCCTTC.

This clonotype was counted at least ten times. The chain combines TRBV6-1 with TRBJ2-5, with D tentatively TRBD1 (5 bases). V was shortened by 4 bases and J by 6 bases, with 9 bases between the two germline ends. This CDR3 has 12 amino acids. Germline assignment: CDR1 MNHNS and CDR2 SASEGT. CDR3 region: CASSGGAQTQYF. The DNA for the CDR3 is TGTGCCAGCAGTGGGGGCGCGCAGACCCAGTACTTC.

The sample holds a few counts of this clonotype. CDR3 residues: CATSRDLILSGNTIYF. CDR3 DNA: TGTGCCACCAGCAGAGATTTAATCCTCTCTGGAAACACCATATATTTT. This chain connects TRBV15 to TRBJ1-3; D is ambiguous. V gave up 0 bases and J gave up 0 bases, with 9 bases separating them. Germline V CDR1 and CDR2: LNHNV, YYDKDF (reference sequence). The CDR3 runs 16 residues.

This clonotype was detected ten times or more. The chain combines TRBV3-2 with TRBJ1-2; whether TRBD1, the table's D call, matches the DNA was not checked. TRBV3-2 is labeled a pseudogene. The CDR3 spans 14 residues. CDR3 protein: CASSTRDRYLGYTF. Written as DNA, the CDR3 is TGTGCCAGCAGCACCCGCGACAGATACCTAGGCTACACCTTC.

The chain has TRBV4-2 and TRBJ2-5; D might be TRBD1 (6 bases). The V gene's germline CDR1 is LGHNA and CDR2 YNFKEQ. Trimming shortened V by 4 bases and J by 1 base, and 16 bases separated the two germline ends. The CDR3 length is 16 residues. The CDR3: CASSREIQGGQETQYF. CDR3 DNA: TGTGCCAGCAGCCGCGAAATACAGGGTGGCCAAGAGACCCAGTACTTC.

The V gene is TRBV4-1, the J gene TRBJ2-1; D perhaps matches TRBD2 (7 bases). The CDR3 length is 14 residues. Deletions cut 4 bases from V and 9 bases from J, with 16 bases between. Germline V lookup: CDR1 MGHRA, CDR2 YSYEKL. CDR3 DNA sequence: TGCGCCAGCAGCCGCCCCGGGGGCGGGGGTGAGCAGTTCTTC. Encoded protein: CASSRPGGGGEQFF.

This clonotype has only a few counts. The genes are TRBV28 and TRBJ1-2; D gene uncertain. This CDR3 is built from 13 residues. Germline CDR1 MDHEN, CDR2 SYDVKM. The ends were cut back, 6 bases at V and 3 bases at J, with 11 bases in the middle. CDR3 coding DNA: TGTGCCAGCAGCTTAACAGACGACTATGGCTACACCTTC. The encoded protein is CASSLTDDYGYTF.

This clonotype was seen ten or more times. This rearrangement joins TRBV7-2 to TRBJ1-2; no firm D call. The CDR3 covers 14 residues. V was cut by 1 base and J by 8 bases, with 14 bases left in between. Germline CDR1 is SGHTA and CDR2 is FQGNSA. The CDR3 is CASSLGLRMQGYTF. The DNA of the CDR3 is TGTGCCAGCAGCTTAGGGTTGAGGATGCAGGGCTACACCTTC.

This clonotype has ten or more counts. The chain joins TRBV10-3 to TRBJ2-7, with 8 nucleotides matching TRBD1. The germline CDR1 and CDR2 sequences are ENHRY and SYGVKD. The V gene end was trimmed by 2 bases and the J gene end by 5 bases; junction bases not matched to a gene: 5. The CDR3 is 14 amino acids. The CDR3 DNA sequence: TGTGCCATCAGTGAGACAGGGGGTTCCAACGAGCAGTACTTC. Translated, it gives CAISETGGSNEQYF.

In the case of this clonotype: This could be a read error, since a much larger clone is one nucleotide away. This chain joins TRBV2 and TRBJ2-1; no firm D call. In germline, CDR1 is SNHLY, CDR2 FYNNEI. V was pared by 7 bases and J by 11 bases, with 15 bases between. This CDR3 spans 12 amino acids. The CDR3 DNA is TGTGCCAGCAAGGGTGGGCGGTATAAGCAGTTCTTC. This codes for CASKGGRYKQFF.

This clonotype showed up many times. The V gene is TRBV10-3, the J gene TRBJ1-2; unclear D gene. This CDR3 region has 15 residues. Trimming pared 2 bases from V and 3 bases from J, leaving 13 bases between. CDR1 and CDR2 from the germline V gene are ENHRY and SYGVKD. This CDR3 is CAISEPGWTDYGYTF. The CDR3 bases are TGTGCCATCAGTGAGCCGGGATGGACGGACTATGGCTACACCTTC.

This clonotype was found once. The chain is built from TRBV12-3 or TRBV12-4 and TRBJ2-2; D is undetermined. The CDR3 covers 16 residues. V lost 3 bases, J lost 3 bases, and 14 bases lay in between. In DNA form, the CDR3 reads TGTGCCAGCAGTTTTGGGCATGGAAGCCACACCGGGGAGCTGTTTTTT. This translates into CASSFGHGSHTGELFF.

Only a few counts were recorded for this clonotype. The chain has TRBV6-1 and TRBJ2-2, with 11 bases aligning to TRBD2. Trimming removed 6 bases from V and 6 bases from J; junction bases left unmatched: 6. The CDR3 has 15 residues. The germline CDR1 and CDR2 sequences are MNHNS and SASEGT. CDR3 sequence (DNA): TGTGCCAGCAGAGCAACTAGCGGGAGTGCCGGGGAGCTGTTTTTT. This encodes CASRATSGSAGELFF.

The CDR3: CSAISTETGNTIYF. The CDR3 DNA is TGCAGTGCTATCTCGACAGAAACTGGAAACACCATATATTTT. The chain links TRBV20-1 to TRBJ1-3; D is possibly TRBD1 (5 bases). With 4 bases removed from V and 2 bases from J, the gap between germline ends came to 12 bases. Germline CDR1 DFQATT, CDR2 SNEGSKA (reference sequence). There are 14 residues in the CDR3.

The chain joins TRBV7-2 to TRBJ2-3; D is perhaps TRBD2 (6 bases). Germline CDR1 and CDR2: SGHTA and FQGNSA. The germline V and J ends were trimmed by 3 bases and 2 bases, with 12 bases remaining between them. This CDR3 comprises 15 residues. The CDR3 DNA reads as TGTGCCAGCAGCTTTCGTAGCGGCCACACAGATACGCAGTATTTT. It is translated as CASSFRSGHTDTQYF.

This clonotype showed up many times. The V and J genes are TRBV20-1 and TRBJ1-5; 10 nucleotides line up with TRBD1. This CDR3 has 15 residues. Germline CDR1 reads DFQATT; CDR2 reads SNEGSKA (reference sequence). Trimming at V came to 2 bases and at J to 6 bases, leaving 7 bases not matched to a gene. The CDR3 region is CSARTRQGAGQPQHF. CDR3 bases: TGCAGTGCTAGAACTCGACAGGGGGCGGGTCAGCCCCAGCATTTT.

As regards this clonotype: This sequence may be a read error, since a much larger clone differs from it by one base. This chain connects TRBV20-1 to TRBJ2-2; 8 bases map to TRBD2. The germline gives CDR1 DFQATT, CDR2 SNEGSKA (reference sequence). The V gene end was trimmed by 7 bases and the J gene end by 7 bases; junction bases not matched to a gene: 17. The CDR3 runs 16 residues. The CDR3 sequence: CSDTRGPSGRHGELFF. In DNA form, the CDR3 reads TGCAGTGATACTAGAGGGCCCAGCGGGAGACACGGGGAGCTGTTTTTT.

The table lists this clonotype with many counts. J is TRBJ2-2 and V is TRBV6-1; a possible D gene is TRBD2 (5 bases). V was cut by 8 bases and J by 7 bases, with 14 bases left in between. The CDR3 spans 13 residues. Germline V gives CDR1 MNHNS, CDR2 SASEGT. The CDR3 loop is CASALAYGGELFF. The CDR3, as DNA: TGTGCCAGCGCATTAGCGTACGGCGGGGAGCTGTTTTTT.

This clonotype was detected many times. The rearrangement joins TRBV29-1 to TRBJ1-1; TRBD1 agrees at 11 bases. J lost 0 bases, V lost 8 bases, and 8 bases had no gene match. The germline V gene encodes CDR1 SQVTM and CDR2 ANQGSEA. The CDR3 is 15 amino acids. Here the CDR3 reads CSTRDRGYMNTEAFF. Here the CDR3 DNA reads TGCAGCACCCGGGACAGGGGGTATATGAACACTGAAGCTTTCTTT.

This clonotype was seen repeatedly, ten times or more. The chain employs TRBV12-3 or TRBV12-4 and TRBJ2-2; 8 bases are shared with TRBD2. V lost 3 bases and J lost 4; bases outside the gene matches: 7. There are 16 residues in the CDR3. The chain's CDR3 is CASSFQAGAGTGELFF. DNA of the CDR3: TGTGCCAGCAGTTTCCAAGCGGGAGCGGGCACCGGGGAGCTGTTTTTT.

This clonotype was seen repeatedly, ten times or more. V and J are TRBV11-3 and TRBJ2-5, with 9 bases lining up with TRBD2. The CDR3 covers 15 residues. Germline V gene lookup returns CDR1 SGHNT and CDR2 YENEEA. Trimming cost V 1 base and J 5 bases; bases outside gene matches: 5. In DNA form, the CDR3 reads TGTGCCAGCAGCTTAGCTCTAGCGGGATCTGAGACCCAGTACTTC. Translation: CASSLALAGSETQYF.

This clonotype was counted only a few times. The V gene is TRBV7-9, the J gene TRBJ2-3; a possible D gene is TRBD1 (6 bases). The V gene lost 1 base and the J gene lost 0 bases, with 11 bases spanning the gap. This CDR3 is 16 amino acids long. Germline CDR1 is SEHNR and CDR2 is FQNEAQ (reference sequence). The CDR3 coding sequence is TGTGCCAGCAGCTTAGGGAGGACAGTCAGCACAGATACGCAGTATTTT. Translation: CASSLGRTVSTDTQYF.

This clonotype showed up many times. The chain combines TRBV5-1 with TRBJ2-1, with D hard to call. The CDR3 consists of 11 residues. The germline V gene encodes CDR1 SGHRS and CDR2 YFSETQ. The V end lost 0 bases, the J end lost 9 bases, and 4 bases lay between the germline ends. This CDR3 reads CASSLGSEQFF. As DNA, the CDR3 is TGCGCCAGCAGCTTGGGCTCTGAGCAGTTCTTC. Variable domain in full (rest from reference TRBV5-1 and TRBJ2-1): KAGVTQTPRYLIKTRGQQVTLSCSPISGHRSVSWYQQTPGQGLQFLFEYFSETQRNKGNFPGRFSGRQFSNSRSEMNVSTLELGDSALYLCASSLGSEQFFGPGTRLTVL.

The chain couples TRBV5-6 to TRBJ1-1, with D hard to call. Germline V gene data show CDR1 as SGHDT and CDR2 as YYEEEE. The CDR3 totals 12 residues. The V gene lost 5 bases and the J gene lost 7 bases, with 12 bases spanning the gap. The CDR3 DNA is TGTGCCAGCAGATTAACAGATGGTGAAGCTTTCTTT. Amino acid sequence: CASRLTDGEAFF.